Sequencing of this T cell receptor (beta chain) was carried out in a study of T cell responses to AZD1222 COVID-19 vaccine (dated by TCRdb to the early 2020s). Regarding the study in general: AZD1222 recipients whose second dose came at about 4 weeks and those whose second dose came at about 12 weeks were combined into one group, since spike-specific TCR depth and breadth did not differ between the two schedules. TCR sequencing covered over 230 trial participants: roughly 200 given two doses of AZD1222 and 26 given two doses of MenACWY control vaccine. Trial participants were enrolled into age subgroups of 18-55, 56-69 and 70-plus years, which contained 148, 28 and 57 TCR-sequenced participants, respectively. The study at large found these results: The 56-69-year group was small, and its depth increase did not reach significance, likely because of low power. Reportedly, close to half of the unique spike-specific TCRs recognized epitopes lying outside the regions that are mutated in the B.1.351 and B.1.1.7 variants. Only five or six AZD1222 recipients were SARS-CoV-2 seropositive at baseline, limiting conclusions about previously exposed vaccinees. Most participants were white British and females outnumbered males, and the authors suggested that clonal diversity may have been underestimated. CD4 TCRs associated with the vaccine covered the entire spike protein, and the dominant responses were in regions 160-218 and 743-854. After two AZD1222 doses, spike-specific TCR breadth and depth were significantly higher than at day 0 and than in MenACWY recipients. Because no day 14 peak-response samples were available, the repertoires could be characterized only after the peak T cell response.

The time point label here, explained by the study, means: baseline before first vaccination. Vaccinee samples came from UK trials COV001 and COV002, including a single-blind randomized controlled phase 2/3 trial of AZD1222 (ChAdOx1 nCoV-19) in healthy adults. Trial participant PBMC samples were collected at day 0 and day 28 after the second dose for TCRbeta chain sequencing. The CDR3 regions of human TCRbeta chains were analyzed by immunosequencing. As for the original processing: Repertoire TCRs were checked for matches against a reference library of SARS-CoV-2-specific TCRs that had been generated using the MIRA antigen-specificity platform. Breadth was defined as the fraction of unique TCRs that were SARS-CoV-2-associated. Depth was defined as the fraction of total T cells that were SARS-CoV-2-associated. Using the MIRA data, each spike-specific TCR was assigned both to the spike region to which the TCR was reactive and to a CD4 or CD8 class. Log10-transformed breadth and depth values were compared by one-way ANOVA with Sidak's multiple comparisons tests. The source is immuneACCESS, and TCRdb retained only in-frame sequences with V and J called. Part of the clones is not carried over; for the studies checked, unresolved V genes explain less than half of this, and the remainder is unexplained. V, J and clone size reflect that table, while D and trimming were determined from the DNA. Here the sample has around 70,000 clones; over 60% occur a single time. 9% to 14% of the sample is in the top ten clones.

V drops 1 base and J drops 11 bases, leaving 12 bases in between. The germline V gene provides CDR1 MNHEY and CDR2 SVGEGT. The CDR3 starts with the cysteine, ends with the phenylalanine, and has 13 residues. The only DNA kept is the CDR3, 39 bases in frame from the first base. As for this clone: No cognate antigen has been identified for it. Base qualities are not provided; no much larger clone lies one nucleotide away.

The specimen was peripheral blood, collected on day 0 of AZD1222 vaccination. This sequence originates from an adult in good health. The rearrangement joined TRBV6-2 or TRBV6-3 to TRBJ1-3; confidence is insufficient to name the D gene. The CDR3 has the sequence CASSYFPGEAIYF. The sequenced DNA is TGTGCCAGCAGTTACTTCCCCGGCGAGGCCATATATTTT.